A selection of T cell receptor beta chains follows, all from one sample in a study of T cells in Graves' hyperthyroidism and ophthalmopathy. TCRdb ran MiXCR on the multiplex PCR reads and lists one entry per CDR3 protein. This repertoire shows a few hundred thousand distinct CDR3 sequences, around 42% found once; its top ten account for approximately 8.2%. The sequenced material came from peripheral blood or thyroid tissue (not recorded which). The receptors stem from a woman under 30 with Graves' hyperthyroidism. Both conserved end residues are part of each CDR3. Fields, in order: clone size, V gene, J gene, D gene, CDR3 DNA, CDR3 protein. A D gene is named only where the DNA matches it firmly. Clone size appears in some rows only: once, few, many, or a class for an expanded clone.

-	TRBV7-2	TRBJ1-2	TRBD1	TGTGCCAGCACCCTAGACAGGGCATCCGGCTACACCTTC	CASTLDRASGYTF
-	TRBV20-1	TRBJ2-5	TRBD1	TGCAGTGCCGTAGCCGGGACAGGGAGAGAGACCCAGTACTTC	CSAVAGTGRETQYF
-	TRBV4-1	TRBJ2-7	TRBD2	TGCGCCAGCAGCCAAGAAGGTAGCGGGAGCACCCTCTCCTACGAGCAGTACTTC	CASSQEGSGSTLSYEQYF
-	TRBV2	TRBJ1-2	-	TGTGCCAGGGCATTAGGGGGTGAAAACTATGGCTACACCTTC	CARALGGENYGYTF
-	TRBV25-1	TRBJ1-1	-	TGTGCCAGCAGTCAGAGCGGGGCCACTGAAGCTTTCTTT	CASSQSGATEAFF
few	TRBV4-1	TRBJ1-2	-	TGCGCCAGCAGCCATCCCCTCGAGGGGCACCGTGGCTACACCTTC	CASSHPLEGHRGYTF
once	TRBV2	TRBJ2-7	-	TGTGCCAGCAGGCGAGTAGCGCGGGAGCAGTACTTC	CASRRVAREQYF
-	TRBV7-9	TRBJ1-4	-	TGTGCCAGCAGCCAGCCGGAGCATAATGAAAAACTGTTTTTT	CASSQPEHNEKLFF
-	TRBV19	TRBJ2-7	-	TGTGCCAGTCAACTCCGGACGGGAGACTACGAGCAGTACTTC	CASQLRTGDYEQYF
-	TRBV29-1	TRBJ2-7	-	TGCAGCGTTGAAGAGGCAAGGGGTGGAGAGCAGTACTTC	CSVEEARGGEQYF
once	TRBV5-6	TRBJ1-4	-	TGTGCCAGCAGCTTTATACGGGGAGGAGGTGAAAAACTGTTTTTT	CASSFIRGGGEKLFF
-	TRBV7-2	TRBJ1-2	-	TGTGCCAGCAGTTCTGGTCTTAGCTACACCTTC	CASSSGLSYTF
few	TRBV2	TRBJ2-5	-	TGTGCCAGCAGTTACTCGAGTATGTGGCACCGCAAGGAGACCCAGTACTTC	CASSYSSMWHRKETQYF
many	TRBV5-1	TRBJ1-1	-	TGCGCCAGCAGCTTGGAGGGTGGGGACACTGAAGCTTTCTTT	CASSLEGGDTEAFF